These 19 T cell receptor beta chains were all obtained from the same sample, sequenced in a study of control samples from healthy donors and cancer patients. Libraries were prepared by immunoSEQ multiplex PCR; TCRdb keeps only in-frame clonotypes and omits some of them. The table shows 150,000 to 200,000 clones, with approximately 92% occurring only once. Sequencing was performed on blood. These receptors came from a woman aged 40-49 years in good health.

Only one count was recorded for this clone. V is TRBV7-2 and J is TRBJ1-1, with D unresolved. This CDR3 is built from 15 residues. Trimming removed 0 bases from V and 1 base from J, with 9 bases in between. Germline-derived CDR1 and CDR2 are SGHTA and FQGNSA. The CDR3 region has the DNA TGTGCCAGCAGCTTAGCGTCGGTGGCGAACACTGAAGCTTTCTTT. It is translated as CASSLASVANTEAFF.

The CDR3, as DNA: TGCGCCAGCAGCTTGGGCGGGGGATACGAGCAGTACTTC. Translated, it gives CASSLGGGYEQYF. The chain couples TRBV5-1 to TRBJ2-7; 7 positions agree with TRBD2. CDR3 size: 13 residues. V shed 0 bases, J shed 4 bases, and the junction held 1 base outside the gene matches. The germline gives CDR1 SGHRS, CDR2 YFSETQ.

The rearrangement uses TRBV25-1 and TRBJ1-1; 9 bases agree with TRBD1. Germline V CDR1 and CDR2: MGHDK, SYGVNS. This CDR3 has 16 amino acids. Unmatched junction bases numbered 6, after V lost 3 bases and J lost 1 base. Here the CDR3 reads CASSETPGQGNTEAFF. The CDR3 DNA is TGTGCCAGCAGTGAGACACCGGGACAGGGGAACACTGAAGCTTTCTTT.

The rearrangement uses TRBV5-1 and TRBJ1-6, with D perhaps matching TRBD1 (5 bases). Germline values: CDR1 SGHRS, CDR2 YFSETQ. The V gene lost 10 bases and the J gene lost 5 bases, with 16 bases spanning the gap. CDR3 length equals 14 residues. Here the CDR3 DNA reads TGCGCCGGTAGACCGGGACTGGATAATTCACCCCTCCACTTT. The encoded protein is CAGRPGLDNSPLHF. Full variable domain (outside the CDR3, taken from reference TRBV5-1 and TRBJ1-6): KAGVTQTPRYLIKTRGQQVTLSCSPISGHRSVSWYQQTPGQGLQFLFEYFSETQRNKGNFPGRFSGRQFSNSRSEMNVSTLELGDSALYLCAGRPGLDNSPLHFGNGTRLTVT.

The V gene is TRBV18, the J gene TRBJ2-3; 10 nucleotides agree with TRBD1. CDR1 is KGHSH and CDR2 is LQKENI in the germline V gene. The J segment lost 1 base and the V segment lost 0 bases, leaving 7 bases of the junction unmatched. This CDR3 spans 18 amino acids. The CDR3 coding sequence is TGTGCCAGCTCACCACCGAGAGGTGGGACAGGGGGCACAGATACGCAGTATTTT. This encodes CASSPPRGGTGGTDTQYF. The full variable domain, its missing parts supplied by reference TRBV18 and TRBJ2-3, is NAGVMQNPRHLVRRRGQEARLRCSPMKGHSHVYWYRQLPEEGLKFMVYLQKENIIDESGMPKERFSAEFPKEGPSILRIQQVVRGDSAAYFCASSPPRGGTGGTDTQYFGPGTRLTVL.

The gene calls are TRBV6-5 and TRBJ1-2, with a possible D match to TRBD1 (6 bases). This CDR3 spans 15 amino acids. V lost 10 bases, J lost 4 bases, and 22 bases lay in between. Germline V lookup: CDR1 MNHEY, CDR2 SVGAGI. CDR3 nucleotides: TGTGCCACCATGGGGTCCCCACAGGGAGCCTATGGCTACACCTTC. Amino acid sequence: CATMGSPQGAYGYTF.

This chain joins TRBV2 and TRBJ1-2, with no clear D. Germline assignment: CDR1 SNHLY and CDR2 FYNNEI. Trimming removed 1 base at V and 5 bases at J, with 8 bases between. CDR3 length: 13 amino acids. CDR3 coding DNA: TGTGCCAGCAGTGAAGACCTGCTTTATGGCTACACCTTC. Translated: CASSEDLLYGYTF.

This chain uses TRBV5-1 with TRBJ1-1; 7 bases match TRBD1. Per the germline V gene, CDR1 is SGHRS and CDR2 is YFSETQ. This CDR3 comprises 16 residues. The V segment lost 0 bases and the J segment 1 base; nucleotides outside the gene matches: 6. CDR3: CASSLGSGGRNTEAFF. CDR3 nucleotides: TGCGCCAGCAGCTTGGGTTCAGGGGGAAGGAACACTGAAGCTTTCTTT.

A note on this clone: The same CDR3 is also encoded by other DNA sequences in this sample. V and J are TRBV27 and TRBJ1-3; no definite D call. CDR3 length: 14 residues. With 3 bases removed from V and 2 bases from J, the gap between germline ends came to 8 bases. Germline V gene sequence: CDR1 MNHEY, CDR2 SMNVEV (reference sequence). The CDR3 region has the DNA TGTGCCAGCAGTTTTGGAGGCACTGGAAACACCATATATTTT. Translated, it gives CASSFGGTGNTIYF.

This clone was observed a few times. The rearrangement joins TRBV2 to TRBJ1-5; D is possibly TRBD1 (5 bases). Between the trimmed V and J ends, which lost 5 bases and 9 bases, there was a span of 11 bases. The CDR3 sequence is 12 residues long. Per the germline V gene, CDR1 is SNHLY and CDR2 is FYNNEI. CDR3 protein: CASSSGNGPQHF. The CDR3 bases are TGTGCCAGCAGTTCAGGGAACGGGCCCCAGCATTTT.

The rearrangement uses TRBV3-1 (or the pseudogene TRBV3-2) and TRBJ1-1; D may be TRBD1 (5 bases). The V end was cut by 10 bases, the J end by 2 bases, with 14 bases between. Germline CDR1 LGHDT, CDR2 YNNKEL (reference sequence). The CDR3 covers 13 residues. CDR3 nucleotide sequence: TGTGCCACAGGAAAGGGGTTCAACACTGAAGCTTTCTTT. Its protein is CATGKGFNTEAFF.

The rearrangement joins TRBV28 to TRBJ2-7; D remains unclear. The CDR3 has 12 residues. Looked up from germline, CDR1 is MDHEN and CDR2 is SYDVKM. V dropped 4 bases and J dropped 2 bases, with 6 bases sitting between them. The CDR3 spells CASSSVAYEQYF. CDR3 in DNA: TGTGCCAGCAGTTCAGTTGCCTACGAGCAGTACTTC.

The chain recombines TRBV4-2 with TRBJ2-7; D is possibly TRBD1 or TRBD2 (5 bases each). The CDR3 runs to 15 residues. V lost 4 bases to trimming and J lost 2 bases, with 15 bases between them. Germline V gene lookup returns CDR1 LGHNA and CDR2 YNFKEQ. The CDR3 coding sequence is TGTGCCAGCAGCCGAGACTGGGACGGGACCTACGAGCAGTACTTC. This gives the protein CASSRDWDGTYEQYF.

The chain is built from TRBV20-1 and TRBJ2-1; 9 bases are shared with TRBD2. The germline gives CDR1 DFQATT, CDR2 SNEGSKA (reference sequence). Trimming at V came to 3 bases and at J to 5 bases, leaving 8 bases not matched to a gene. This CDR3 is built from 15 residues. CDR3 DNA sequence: TGCAGTGCTAGTACCAGCGGGGGGCCCAACAATGAGCAGTTCTTC. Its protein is CSASTSGGPNNEQFF.

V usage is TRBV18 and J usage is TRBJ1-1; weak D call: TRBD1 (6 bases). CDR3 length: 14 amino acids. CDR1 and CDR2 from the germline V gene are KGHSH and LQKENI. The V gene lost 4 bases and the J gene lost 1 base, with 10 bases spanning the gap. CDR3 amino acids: CASSLTGTNTEAFF. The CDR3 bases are TGTGCCAGCTCACTTACAGGGACGAACACTGAAGCTTTCTTT.

The CDR3 DNA sequence: TGTGCCAGCAGCATAGGACACCTAAACACCGGGGAGCTGTTTTTT. Its translation: CASSIGHLNTGELFF. The chain links TRBV6-5 to TRBJ2-2, with D tentatively TRBD1 (5 bases). CDR3 length equals 15 residues. CDR1 MNHEY and CDR2 SVGAGI come from the germline V gene. Trimming pared 6 bases from V and 2 bases from J, leaving 13 bases between.

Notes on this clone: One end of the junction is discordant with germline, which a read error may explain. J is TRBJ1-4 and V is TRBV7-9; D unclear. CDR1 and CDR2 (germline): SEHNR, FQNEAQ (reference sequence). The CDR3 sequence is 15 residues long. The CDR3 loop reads CASSPPLVGNEKLFF. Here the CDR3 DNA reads TGTGCCAGCAGCCCCCCGCTGGTCGGTAATGAAAAGCTGTTTTTT.

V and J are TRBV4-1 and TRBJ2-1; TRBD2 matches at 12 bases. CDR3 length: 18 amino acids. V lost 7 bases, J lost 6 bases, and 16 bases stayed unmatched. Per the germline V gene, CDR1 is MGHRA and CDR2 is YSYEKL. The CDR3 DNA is TGCGCCAGCACCCGAGTTCTAGCGGGGGGGCGAACCGGCAATGAGCAGTTCTTC. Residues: CASTRVLAGGRTGNEQFF.

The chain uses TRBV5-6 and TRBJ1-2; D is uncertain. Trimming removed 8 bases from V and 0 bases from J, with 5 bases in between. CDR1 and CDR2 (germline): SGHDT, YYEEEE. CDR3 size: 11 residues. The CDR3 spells CARASNYGYTF. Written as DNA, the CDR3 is TGTGCCAGAGCGTCTAACTATGGCTACACCTTC.